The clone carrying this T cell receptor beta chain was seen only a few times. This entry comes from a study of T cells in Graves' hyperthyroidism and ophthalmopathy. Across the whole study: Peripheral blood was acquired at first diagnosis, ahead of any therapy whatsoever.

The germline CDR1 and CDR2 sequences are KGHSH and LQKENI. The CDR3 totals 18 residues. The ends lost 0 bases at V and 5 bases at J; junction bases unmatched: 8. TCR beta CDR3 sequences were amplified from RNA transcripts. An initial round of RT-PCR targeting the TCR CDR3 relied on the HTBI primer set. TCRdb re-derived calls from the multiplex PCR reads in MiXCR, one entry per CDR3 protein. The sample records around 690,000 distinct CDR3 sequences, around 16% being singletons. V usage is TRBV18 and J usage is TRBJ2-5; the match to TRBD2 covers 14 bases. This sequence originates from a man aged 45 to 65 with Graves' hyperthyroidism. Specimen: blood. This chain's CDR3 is CASSPPVGTSGSIETQYF. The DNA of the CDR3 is TGTGCCAGCTCACCACCGGTGGGGACTAGCGGGAGCATTGAGACCCAGTACTTC.